One sample yielded the 29 T cell receptor beta chains listed below, sequenced in a study of T cell responses to AZD1222 COVID-19 vaccine. Using immunoSEQ multiplex PCR, the repertoire was profiled, and TCRdb retains in-frame clones only, with some absent. Here the sample spans about 79,000 clones, more than 70% being singletons. This sample comprised peripheral blood, obtained on day 0 of AZD1222 vaccination. The receptors stem from an adult in good health.

V usage is TRBV28 and J usage is TRBJ1-2; 9 bases line up with TRBD1. CDR1 and CDR2 from the germline V gene are MDHEN and SYDVKM. The CDR3 has 15 residues. V lost 2 bases, J lost 8 bases, and 9 bases stayed unmatched. CDR3 in DNA: TGTGCCAGCAGTTTAGGGACAGGGACGCTCGGGGGCTACACCTTC. Residues: CASSLGTGTLGGYTF.

This rearrangement joins TRBV5-6 to TRBJ2-5, with D perhaps TRBD1 or TRBD2 (5 bases each). Germline lookup yields CDR1 SGHDT and CDR2 YYEEEE. This CDR3 region has 18 residues. The V end was cut by 0 bases, the J end by 2 bases, with 20 bases between. CDR3 amino acids: CASSLDIGRGRLQETQYF. The CDR3 DNA is TGTGCCAGCAGCTTGGACATAGGTAGGGGACGCCTACAAGAGACCCAGTACTTC.

This clone was seen a few times. The chain has TRBV30 and TRBJ1-5; D unclear. The CDR3 extends over 13 amino acids. V dropped 5 bases and J dropped 4 bases, with 12 bases sitting between them. Germline CDR1 is GTSNPN and CDR2 is SVGIG (reference sequence). In nucleotides, the CDR3 is TGTGCCTGGGCCTTGGGGTATAATCAGCCCCAGCATTTT. Protein sequence: CAWALGYNQPQHF.

The gene calls are TRBV7-9 and TRBJ1-6; TRBD1 matches at 7 bases. This CDR3 spans 14 amino acids. After removal of 4 bases from V and 7 bases from J, the junction contained 4 bases not matched to a gene. The V gene's germline CDR1 is SEHNR and CDR2 FQNEAQ (reference sequence). The CDR3 DNA reads TGTGCCAGCAGCTCCCAGGGGGGAAATTCACCCCTCCACTTT. It is translated as CASSSQGGNSPLHF.

This clone was counted between two and nine times. The V gene is TRBV25-1, the J gene TRBJ2-5; D is unresolved. The V gene lost 1 base and the J gene lost 5 bases, with 8 bases spanning the gap. CDR1 MGHDK and CDR2 SYGVNS come from the germline V gene. This CDR3 is built from 13 residues. The CDR3 nucleotides read TGTGCCAGCAGTGAATTCCTGCGGGAGACCCAGTACTTC. It encodes CASSEFLRETQYF. The complete variable domain, with remaining parts taken from reference TRBV25-1 and TRBJ2-5, reads EADIYQTPRYLVIGTGKKITLECSQTMGHDKMYWYQQDPGMELHLIHYSYGVNSTEKGDLSSESTVSRIRTEHFPLTLESARPSHTSQYLCASSEFLRETQYFGPGTRLLVL.

This sequence joins TRBV6-5 and TRBJ2-6; the D is unclear. The CDR3 is made up of 13 amino acids. Looked up from germline, CDR1 is MNHEY and CDR2 is SVGAGI. V shed 8 bases and J shed 4 bases, with 9 bases lying between them. As DNA, the CDR3 is TGTGCCAGCCAGCCTTCGGGGGCCAACGTCCTGACTTTC. Translation gives CASQPSGANVLTF.

The chain employs TRBV12-3 or TRBV12-4 and TRBJ2-7; D is possibly TRBD1 (6 bases). The CDR3 loop spans 12 amino acids. The V end lost 8 bases, the J end lost 3 bases, and 11 bases lay between the germline ends. CDR3 region: CASGGRDYEQYF. The CDR3 DNA follows: TGTGCCAGCGGGGGCAGAGACTACGAGCAGTACTTC.

This chain connects TRBV6-6 to TRBJ1-5; a weak D match, TRBD1 (5 bases). The CDR3 is 13 residues long. Trimming took 5 bases from V and 3 from J, leaving 8 bases between them. Per the germline V gene, CDR1 is MNHNY and CDR2 is SVGAGI (reference sequence). The CDR3 spells CASSTGFNQPQHF. The CDR3 nucleotides are TGTGCCAGCAGTACAGGCTTCAATCAGCCCCAGCATTTT.

This clone was observed a handful of times. The V call is TRBV5-6, the J call TRBJ1-3; the match to TRBD1 covers 7 bases. CDR1 is SGHDT, CDR2 YYEEEE, per germline. The CDR3 is 16 amino acids. The V segment lost 3 bases and the J segment 4 bases; nucleotides outside the gene matches: 10. The CDR3 loop reads CASSSIQGIAGNTIYF. CDR3 in DNA: TGTGCCAGCAGCTCAATACAGGGGATAGCAGGAAACACCATATATTTT. Variable domain in full (rest from reference TRBV5-6 and TRBJ1-3): DAGVTQSPTHLIKTRGQQVTLRCSPKSGHDTVSWYQQALGQGPQFIFQYYEEEERQRGNFPDRFSGHQFPNYSSELNVNALLLGDSALYLCASSSIQGIAGNTIYFGEGSWLTVV.

This chain links TRBV5-1 with TRBJ2-7, with 7 bases aligning to TRBD1. The CDR3 covers 14 residues. Germline V gives CDR1 SGHRS, CDR2 YFSETQ. V lost 1 base and J lost 3; bases outside the gene matches: 4. The chain's CDR3 is CASSLLGDSYEQYF. DNA of the CDR3: TGCGCCAGCAGCTTGTTAGGGGACAGCTACGAGCAGTACTTC. Together with reference TRBV5-1 and TRBJ2-7, the CDR3 gives the full variable domain: KAGVTQTPRYLIKTRGQQVTLSCSPISGHRSVSWYQQTPGQGLQFLFEYFSETQRNKGNFPGRFSGRQFSNSRSEMNVSTLELGDSALYLCASSLLGDSYEQYFGPGTRLTVT.

The rearrangement uses TRBV15 and TRBJ2-5; the D gene is possibly TRBD2 (5 bases). Germline CDR1 and CDR2: LNHNV and YYDKDF (reference sequence). The CDR3 contains 13 residues. Deletions cut 5 bases from V and 9 bases from J, with 16 bases between. For the CDR3, the DNA is TGTGCCACCAGCGACCACGGGATAAGTGCCCAGTACTTC. Its translation is CATSDHGISAQYF.

The chain uses TRBV28 and TRBJ1-1; 8 nucleotides line up with TRBD1. The J segment lost 2 bases and the V segment lost 6 bases, leaving 2 bases of the junction unmatched. CDR1 and CDR2 (germline): MDHEN, SYDVKM. CDR3 length: 13 amino acids. The CDR3 DNA follows: TGTGCCAGCAGAGGACAGGGTAACACTGAAGCTTTCTTT. It translates to CASRGQGNTEAFF.

The chain carries TRBV19 and TRBJ2-1; 9 bases map to TRBD2. Germline-derived CDR1 and CDR2 are LNHDA and SQIVND (reference sequence). J was trimmed by 6 bases and V by 6 bases; bases with no gene match: 6. The CDR3 has 14 amino acids. The CDR3 DNA follows: TGTGCCAGTAGACCTAGCGGGGCGGTCAATGAGCAGTTCTTC. This gives the protein CASRPSGAVNEQFF. Looking up the rest from reference TRBV19 and TRBJ2-1 gives the full variable domain: DGGITQSPKYLFRKEGQNVTLSCEQNLNHDAMYWYRQDPGQGLRLIYYSQIVNDFQKGDIAEGYSVSREKKESFPLTVTSAQKNPTAFYLCASRPSGAVNEQFFGPGTRLTVL.

The chain carries TRBV21-1 and TRBJ1-2. TRBV21-1 is tagged as a pseudogene. The CDR3 contains 16 residues. The CDR3 protein is CASSKFRSGRLGGYTF. The CDR3 region has the DNA TGTGCCAGCAGCAAATTTCGCAGTGGGCGGCTGGGGGGCTACACCTTC.

The chain couples TRBV27 to TRBJ1-6; possible D gene TRBD1, 6 bases. Trimming removed 5 bases from V and 7 bases from J, with 18 bases in between. The CDR3 sequence is 16 residues long. CDR1 is MNHEY and CDR2 is SMNVEV in the germline V gene (reference sequence). The CDR3 loop is CASSSLPGHRNSPLHF. CDR3 bases: TGTGCCAGCAGTAGCCTTCCGGGACACCGAAATTCACCCCTCCACTTT.

This chain uses TRBV9 with TRBJ1-4; TRBD1 agrees at 8 bases. The V and J ends lost 4 bases and 2 bases, in that order; junction bases with no gene match: 4. Germline V gene data show CDR1 as SGDLS and CDR2 as YYNGEE. This CDR3 comprises 15 residues. The CDR3 is CASSIGQGTNEKLFF. The CDR3, as DNA: TGTGCCAGCAGCATCGGACAGGGTACTAATGAAAAACTGTTTTTT. Full variable domain (rest looked up from reference TRBV9 and TRBJ1-4): DSGVTQTPKHLITATGQRVTLRCSPRSGDLSVYWYQQSLDQGLQFLIQYYNGEERAKGNILERFSAQQFPDLHSELNLSSLELGDSALYFCASSIGQGTNEKLFFGSGTQLSVL.

V usage is TRBV3-1 (or the pseudogene TRBV3-2) and J usage is TRBJ1-6; D might be TRBD1 (6 bases). Trimming removed 4 bases at V and 3 bases at J, with 16 bases between. Looked up from germline, CDR1 is LGHDT and CDR2 is YNNKEL (reference sequence). The CDR3 has 17 amino acids. CDR3 loop: CASSLYAGDFYNSPLHF. The CDR3 bases are TGTGCCAGCAGCCTATATGCAGGGGATTTCTATAATTCACCCCTCCACTTT.

This clone occurred once. The chain joins TRBV7-6 to TRBJ1-1, with D unresolved. Trimming shortened V by 4 bases and J by 7 bases, and 13 bases separated the two germline ends. This CDR3 region has 13 residues. Germline values: CDR1 SGHVS, CDR2 FNYEAQ. The CDR3 sequence is CASSSGPKNEAFF. Written as DNA, the CDR3 is TGTGCCAGCAGCTCCGGCCCCAAGAATGAAGCTTTCTTT.

This chain uses TRBV2 with TRBJ1-1; perhaps TRBD1 as D (5 bases). V was trimmed by 4 bases and J by 1 base, leaving 7 bases between them. The germline gives CDR1 SNHLY, CDR2 FYNNEI. The CDR3 is made up of 13 amino acids. The CDR3 bases are TGTGCCAGCAGTGGGGACGGGAACACTGAAGCTTTCTTT. The encoded protein is CASSGDGNTEAFF. The complete variable domain, with remaining parts taken from reference TRBV2 and TRBJ1-1, reads EPEVTQTPSHQVTQMGQEVILRCVPISNHLYFYWYRQILGQKVEFLVSFYNNEISEKSEIFDDQFSVERPDGSNFTLKIRSTKLEDSAMYFCASSGDGNTEAFFGQGTRLTVV.

This chain joins TRBV5-1 and TRBJ2-5; D tentatively fits TRBD1 or TRBD2 (5 bases each). V was clipped by 0 bases and J by 1 base, with 13 bases between them. Germline V gene sequence: CDR1 SGHRS, CDR2 YFSETQ. The CDR3 covers 16 residues. The CDR3 loop is CASSLAPAGTQETQYF. In DNA, the CDR3 is TGCGCCAGCAGCTTGGCCCCGGCCGGGACCCAAGAGACCCAGTACTTC.

The V call is TRBV5-1, the J call TRBJ2-1; 8 bases match TRBD2. Germline V gene data show CDR1 as SGHRS and CDR2 as YFSETQ. This CDR3 spans 14 amino acids. With 0 bases clipped from V and 9 bases from J, the junction kept 5 bases outside the gene matches. The CDR3 sequence: CASSLDGGAGEQFF. The CDR3 bases are TGCGCCAGCAGCTTGGACGGGGGGGCCGGTGAGCAGTTCTTC.

The J gene is TRBJ1-2, the V gene TRBV18; D unclear. V lost 2 bases to trimming and J lost 1 base, with 8 bases between them. CDR1 and CDR2 (germline): KGHSH, LQKENI. The CDR3 extends over 14 amino acids. The CDR3 spells CASSPAARNYGYTF. CDR3 nucleotides: TGTGCCAGCTCACCAGCCGCGCGTAACTATGGCTACACCTTC.

The chain has TRBV10-3 and TRBJ1-6, with D possibly being TRBD1 (6 bases). This CDR3 is 13 amino acids long. The V end was cut by 6 bases, the J end by 8 bases, with 11 bases between. Germline CDR1 ENHRY, CDR2 SYGVKD. CDR3 amino acids: CAISPDSYSPLHF. The CDR3 nucleotides are TGTGCCATCAGCCCGGACAGCTATTCACCCCTCCACTTT.

CDR3 nucleotides: TGCGCCAGCAGCAGGACAGCCGCGGATGAAAAACTGTTTTTT. Its protein is CASSRTAADEKLFF. The rearrangement uses TRBV4-1 and TRBJ1-4; D is perhaps TRBD1 (6 bases). The germline CDR1 and CDR2 sequences are MGHRA and YSYEKL. This CDR3 spans 14 amino acids. With 5 bases removed from V and 6 bases from J, the gap between germline ends came to 13 bases.

This clone occurred once. This rearrangement joins TRBV6-5 to TRBJ1-1; tentatively, D is TRBD1 (6 bases). Trimming left V 3 bases short and J 6 bases short, with 11 bases between. The CDR3 sequence is 13 residues long. Per germline, CDR1 MNHEY and CDR2 SVGAGI. In DNA form, the CDR3 reads TGTGCCAGCAGTTATCAGGGGAGCGCTGAAGCTTTCTTT. Protein: CASSYQGSAEAFF.

The gene calls are TRBV19 and TRBJ2-2; 8 nucleotides align to TRBD2. The V and J ends lost 4 bases and 0 bases, in that order; junction bases with no gene match: 1. In germline, CDR1 is LNHDA, CDR2 SQIVND (reference sequence). The CDR3 sequence is 15 residues long. CDR3 protein: CASSKLAANTGELFF. Written as DNA, the CDR3 is TGTGCCAGTAGTAAACTAGCGGCGAACACCGGGGAGCTGTTTTTT. Combining the CDR3 with reference TRBV19 and TRBJ2-2 gives the whole variable domain DGGITQSPKYLFRKEGQNVTLSCEQNLNHDAMYWYRQDPGQGLRLIYYSQIVNDFQKGDIAEGYSVSREKKESFPLTVTSAQKNPTAFYLCASSKLAANTGELFFGEGSRLTVL.

The chain carries TRBV7-9 and TRBJ1-2, with D perhaps matching TRBD1 (5 bases). V lost 1 base to trimming and J lost 7 bases, with 10 bases between them. Germline lookup yields CDR1 SEHNR and CDR2 FQNEAQ (reference sequence). CDR3 length equals 13 residues. The DNA for the CDR3 is TGTGCCAGCAGCTTAGGGACACGCAGTGGCTACACCTTC. It specifies CASSLGTRSGYTF.

V usage is TRBV5-1 and J usage is TRBJ2-1; the match to TRBD1 covers 9 bases. With V trimmed by 4 bases and J by 1 base, 3 bases remained unmatched. The germline V gene encodes CDR1 SGHRS and CDR2 YFSETQ. CDR3 size: 15 residues. The CDR3 reads CASSTGTGSYNEQFF. The CDR3 region has the DNA TGCGCCAGCAGCACCGGGACAGGGTCCTACAATGAGCAGTTCTTC. The full variable domain, in which reference TRBV5-1 and TRBJ2-1 provide the parts outside the CDR3, is KAGVTQTPRYLIKTRGQQVTLSCSPISGHRSVSWYQQTPGQGLQFLFEYFSETQRNKGNFPGRFSGRQFSNSRSEMNVSTLELGDSALYLCASSTGTGSYNEQFFGPGTRLTVL.

V gene TRBV28 combines with J gene TRBJ2-6, with D possibly TRBD1 on 6 matching bases. This CDR3 region has 15 residues. Germline CDR1 and CDR2: MDHEN and SYDVKM. V was pared by 6 bases and J by 0 bases, with 9 bases between. As DNA, the CDR3 is TGTGCCAGCAGAACAGGGACCTCTGGGGCCAACGTCCTGACTTTC. It yields the protein CASRTGTSGANVLTF.